A selection of T cell receptor beta chains follows, all from one sample in a study of siplizumab effects on memory and regulatory T cells. The assay was immunoSEQ multiplex PCR, and TCRdb's table has in-frame clones only and misses some. The table includes 100,000 to 120,000 clones, 80% to 95% detected once. The sample comprised CD4+ T cells sorted from blood. The receptors derive from a human donor in good health. Each CDR3 is given with its conserved first and last residue. Each record gives: clone size, V gene, J gene, D gene, CDR3 protein, CDR3 DNA. D genes are given only for firm matches. The size field is filled for only some rows; it gives once, few, many or a size class.

clone_size: .
v_call: TRBV18
j_call: TRBJ2-5
d_call: TRBD2
cdr3_aa: CASSPPGIAGGETQYF
cdr3_nt: TGTGCCAGCTCACCACCTGGAATAGCGGGGGGGGAGACCCAGTACTTC

clone_size: .
v_call: TRBV19
j_call: TRBJ2-4
d_call: TRBD2
cdr3_aa: CASRSSLSQSGGNIQYF
cdr3_nt: TGTGCCAGTAGATCATCTTTGTCCCAGTCGGGGGGAAACATTCAGTACTTC

clone_size: .
v_call: TRBV6-6
j_call: TRBJ2-2
d_call: .
cdr3_aa: CASRQATNTGELFF
cdr3_nt: TGTGCCAGCCGACAGGCGACGAACACCGGGGAGCTGTTTTTT

clone_size: .
v_call: TRBV5-1
j_call: TRBJ2-7
d_call: .
cdr3_aa: CASTGDTYEQYF
cdr3_nt: TGCGCCAGCACAGGGGATACCTACGAGCAGTACTTC

clone_size: .
v_call: TRBV10-3
j_call: TRBJ1-1
d_call: .
cdr3_aa: CAIRLGGGNTEAFF
cdr3_nt: TGTGCCATCAGACTTGGCGGAGGAAACACTGAAGCTTTCTTT

clone_size: .
v_call: TRBV6-6
j_call: TRBJ2-2
d_call: .
cdr3_aa: CASSYNLRAGELFF
cdr3_nt: TGTGCCAGCAGTTACAACCTTAGAGCCGGGGAGCTGTTTTTT

clone_size: .
v_call: TRBV6-6
j_call: TRBJ1-2
d_call: TRBD1
cdr3_aa: CASSPGQGAGYGYTF
cdr3_nt: TGTGCCAGCAGCCCGGGACAGGGGGCCGGCTATGGCTACACCTTC

clone_size: .
v_call: TRBV12-2
j_call: TRBJ2-1
d_call: .
cdr3_aa: CASRGGSSYNEQFF
cdr3_nt: TGTGCAAGTAGGGGAGGAAGCTCCTACAATGAGCAGTTCTTC

clone_size: .
v_call: TRBV5-1
j_call: TRBJ2-7
d_call: .
cdr3_aa: CASSLLQAAYEQYF
cdr3_nt: TGCGCCAGCAGCTTGCTCCAGGCTGCCTACGAGCAGTACTTC

clone_size: few
v_call: TRBV7-9
j_call: TRBJ2-7
d_call: TRBD1
cdr3_aa: CASNDSGGEQYF
cdr3_nt: TGTGCCAGCAACGACTCAGGGGGTGAGCAGTACTTC

clone_size: .
v_call: TRBV6-4
j_call: TRBJ2-2
d_call: TRBD2
cdr3_aa: CASSGVASGTGELFF
cdr3_nt: TGTGCCAGCAGCGGGGTGGCTAGCGGAACCGGGGAGCTGTTTTTT

clone_size: few
v_call: TRBV6-6
j_call: TRBJ2-2
d_call: TRBD1
cdr3_aa: CASSYLTGVTGELFF
cdr3_nt: TGTGCCAGCAGTTACTTGACAGGGGTTACCGGGGAGCTGTTTTTT

clone_size: .
v_call: TRBV4-1
j_call: TRBJ1-2
d_call: TRBD1
cdr3_aa: CASSLWTGTKWGNYGYTF
cdr3_nt: TGCGCCAGCAGCCTTTGGACAGGCACAAAGTGGGGAAACTATGGCTACACCTTC

clone_size: .
v_call: TRBV7-2
j_call: TRBJ2-5
d_call: .
cdr3_aa: CASSARGTQYF
cdr3_nt: TGTGCCAGCAGCGCCCGGGGGACCCAGTACTTC

clone_size: .
v_call: TRBV28
j_call: TRBJ2-5
d_call: .
cdr3_aa: CASSYRDPGKTQYF
cdr3_nt: TGTGCCAGCAGTTACCGGGACCCGGGGAAGACCCAGTACTTC

clone_size: .
v_call: TRBV6-5
j_call: TRBJ1-1
d_call: .
cdr3_aa: CASRQGLVTEAFF
cdr3_nt: TGTGCCAGCAGGCAGGGGCTGGTCACTGAAGCTTTCTTT

clone_size: .
v_call: TRBV19
j_call: TRBJ1-1
d_call: .
cdr3_aa: CASTTPPEGLNTEAFF
cdr3_nt: TGTGCCAGTACCACTCCCCCGGAGGGGTTGAACACTGAAGCTTTCTTT

clone_size: once
v_call: TRBV12-5
j_call: TRBJ1-4
d_call: .
cdr3_aa: CASGLVVETGTNEKLFF
cdr3_nt: TGTGCTAGTGGTTTGGTCGTGGAGACCGGGACTAATGAAAAACTGTTTTTT

clone_size: .
v_call: TRBV9
j_call: TRBJ2-3
d_call: TRBD2
cdr3_aa: CASSVGLAGTDTQYF
cdr3_nt: TGTGCCAGCAGCGTAGGGTTAGCGGGAACAGATACGCAGTATTTT

clone_size: .
v_call: TRBV2
j_call: TRBJ1-1
d_call: TRBD1
cdr3_aa: CASRGQSNTEAFF
cdr3_nt: TGTGCCAGCAGGGGACAGTCGAACACTGAAGCTTTCTTT

clone_size: .
v_call: TRBV7-3
j_call: TRBJ1-2
d_call: TRBD1
cdr3_aa: CASSPGQGQNYGYTF
cdr3_nt: TGTGCCAGCAGCCCCGGACAGGGACAAAACTATGGCTACACCTTC

clone_size: once
v_call: TRBV7-2
j_call: TRBJ2-5
d_call: .
cdr3_aa: CASSPSRQETQYF
cdr3_nt: TGTGCCAGCAGCCCCTCGCGGCAAGAGACCCAGTACTTC

clone_size: .
v_call: TRBV6-6
j_call: TRBJ2-1
d_call: .
cdr3_aa: CAISLDFSINEQFF
cdr3_nt: TGTGCCATCAGTTTGGACTTCTCTATCAATGAGCAGTTCTTC

clone_size: .
v_call: TRBV1
j_call: TRBJ1-2
d_call: .
cdr3_aa: CTSSQDHSYGYTF
cdr3_nt: TGCACCAGCAGCCAAGACCACTCGTACGGCTACACCTTC

clone_size: .
v_call: TRBV7-2
j_call: TRBJ2-1
d_call: TRBD1
cdr3_aa: CASSFRQGEEQFF
cdr3_nt: TGTGCCAGCAGCTTCCGACAGGGGGAAGAGCAGTTCTTC

clone_size: .
v_call: TRBV5-1
j_call: TRBJ2-7
d_call: .
cdr3_aa: CASSLERSNHEQYF
cdr3_nt: TGCGCCAGCAGCTTGGAACGCAGCAACCACGAGCAGTACTTC

clone_size: .
v_call: TRBV7-3
j_call: TRBJ2-7
d_call: .
cdr3_aa: CASSQQGTEQYF
cdr3_nt: TGTGCCAGCAGCCAACAGGGTACCGAGCAGTACTTC

clone_size: .
v_call: TRBV25-1
j_call: TRBJ2-1
d_call: TRBD1
cdr3_aa: CASSELGRTGGINEQFF
cdr3_nt: TGTGCCAGCAGTGAATTGGGGAGGACAGGGGGGATCAATGAGCAGTTCTTC